This T cell receptor beta chain was obtained from a study of blood T cell repertoires in COVID-19. Profiled with immunoSEQ multiplex PCR; TCRdb holds only in-frame clones, not every one. The sample records roughly 150,000 clones, approximately 81% being singletons. The CDR3 sequence is 16 residues long. The germline V gene has CDR1 SGHVS and CDR2 FQNEAQ. The trim removed 1 base at V and 9 bases at J, leaving 10 bases unmatched. The chain uses TRBV7-8 and TRBJ2-1, with 9 nucleotides matching TRBD2. Material for sequencing was PBMCs or T cells enriched from blood (not recorded which). This receptor was taken from a woman in her forties or fifties who had recovered from COVID-19. This chain's CDR3 is CASSLVVSGGEGEQFF. In DNA form, the CDR3 reads TGTGCCAGCAGCTTAGTCGTTAGCGGGGGTGAAGGTGAGCAGTTCTTC.